A selection of T cell receptor beta chains follows, all from one sample in a study of shared clonotypes between healthy human individuals. Profiling relied on immunoSEQ multiplex PCR, and the TCRdb table lists in-frame clones only, not all of them. The data contain hundreds of thousands of clones, around 77% of them singletons. The sequenced sample consisted of PBMCs. The receptors stem from a woman in her thirties or forties in good health. Some clones in this sample may be carry-over from other donors' samples. The CDR3 runs from the conserved cysteine through the conserved F or W. The D gene is left open where the match is weak. Expanded clones are given a class, and other clones once, few, many or no size at all.

V,size,J,D,DNA,CDR3
TRBV7-9,once,TRBJ2-7,-,TGTGCCAGCAGCGGCGACAGGAGTACAGGACATACCTACGAGCAGTACTTC,CASSGDRSTGHTYEQYF
TRBV28,-,TRBJ1-1,TRBD1,TGTGCCAGCAGAAGACAGGGTTGGACTGAAGCTTTCTTT,CASRRQGWTEAFF
TRBV7-3,-,TRBJ2-2,-,TGTGCCAGCAGCTCGGGGCTAGACACCGGGGAGCTGTTTTTT,CASSSGLDTGELFF
TRBV21-1,-,TRBJ2-3,-,TGTGCCAGCAGCCCCCGATTGGGCGGAGAGGGCACAGATACGCAGTATTTT,CASSPRLGGEGTDTQYF
TRBV7-3,-,TRBJ2-2,TRBD2,TGTGCCAGCAGCCCCCCCGGGGGAGGGCCAAACACCGGGGAGCTGTTTTTT,CASSPPGGGPNTGELFF
TRBV19,-,TRBJ1-2,-,TGTGCCAGTAGTATGGTCGAAAGCTATGGCTACACCTTC,CASSMVESYGYTF
TRBV6-4,once,TRBJ2-1,TRBD2,TGTGCCAGCCGTAACCCTAGCGGGAGTTCCTACAATGAGCAGTTCTTC,CASRNPSGSSYNEQFF
TRBV5-6,-,TRBJ1-1,-,TGTGCCAGCAGAGGGGGTATGAACACTGAAGCTTTCTTT,CASRGGMNTEAFF
TRBV10-3,-,TRBJ2-7,-,TGTGCCATCAGTGATGCGAGGTACGAGCAGTACTTC,CAISDARYEQYF
TRBV11-1,-,TRBJ1-1,-,TGTGCCAGCAGCTTCCAGAGAAACACTGAAGCTTTCTTT,CASSFQRNTEAFF
TRBV2,few,TRBJ2-7,-,TGTGCCAGCAGTGAAGGGGTCTACGAGCAGTACTTC,CASSEGVYEQYF
TRBV5-4,-,TRBJ2-2,TRBD1,TGTGCCAGCAGCTTGTCACAGGGGGCTTCCGGGGAGCTGTTTTTT,CASSLSQGASGELFF
TRBV5-1,-,TRBJ1-4,-,TGCGCCAGCAGCTTGGGCCCAACTAATGAAAAACTGTTTTTT,CASSLGPTNEKLFF
TRBV5-4,many,TRBJ2-5,TRBD2,TGTGCCAGCAGCCCGGAATTATCTAGCGGACCGGAGACCCAGTACTTC,CASSPELSSGPETQYF
TRBV19,-,TRBJ2-2,TRBD2,TGTGCCAGTAGGACGACTAGCGGGACGGTCGGGGAGCTGTTTTTT,CASRTTSGTVGELFF
TRBV28,once,TRBJ2-7,TRBD1,TGTGCCAGCAGTTTAGGACAGGGGGGTCACGAGCAGTACTTC,CASSLGQGGHEQYF